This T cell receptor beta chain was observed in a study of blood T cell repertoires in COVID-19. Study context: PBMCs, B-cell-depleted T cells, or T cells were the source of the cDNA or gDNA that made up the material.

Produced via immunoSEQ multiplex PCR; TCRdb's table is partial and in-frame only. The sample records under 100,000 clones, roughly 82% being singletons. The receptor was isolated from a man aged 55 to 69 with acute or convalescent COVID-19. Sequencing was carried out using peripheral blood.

In nucleotides, the CDR3 is TGTGCCAGCGGGGACAGGGCCCCTGAAGCTTTCTTT. Protein sequence: CASGDRAPEAFF. The chain uses TRBV6-6 and TRBJ1-1; TRBD1 aligns across 9 bases. This CDR3 has 12 residues. Germline CDR1 and CDR2: MNHNY and SVGAGI (reference sequence). With V trimmed by 8 bases and J by 6 bases, 4 bases remained unmatched.